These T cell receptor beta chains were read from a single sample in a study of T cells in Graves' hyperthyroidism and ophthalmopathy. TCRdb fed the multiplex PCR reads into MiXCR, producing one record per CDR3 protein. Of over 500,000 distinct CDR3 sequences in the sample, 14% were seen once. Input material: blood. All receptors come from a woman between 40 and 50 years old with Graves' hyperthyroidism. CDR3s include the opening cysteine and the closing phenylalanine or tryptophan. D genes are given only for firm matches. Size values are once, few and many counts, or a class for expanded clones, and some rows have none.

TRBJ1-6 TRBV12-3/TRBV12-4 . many TGTGCCAGCAGGATAGGACAGATGAAAAATTCACCCCTCCACTTT CASRIGQMKNSPLHF
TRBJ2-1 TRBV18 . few TGTGCCAGCTCACCACCACAGGTTAACTACAATGAGCAGTTCTTC CASSPPQVNYNEQFF
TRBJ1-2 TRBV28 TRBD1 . TGTGCCAGCAGGCCGGACAGGGGGCATACCTATGGCTACACCTTC CASRPDRGHTYGYTF
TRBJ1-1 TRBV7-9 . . TGTGCCAGCAGCAAGGGGGGGGAGGGGAACACTGAAGCTTTCTTT CASSKGGEGNTEAFF
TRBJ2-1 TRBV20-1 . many TGCAGTGCTAGCAGACCCGGGGGCTACTCCTACAATGAGCAGTTCTTC CSASRPGGYSYNEQFF
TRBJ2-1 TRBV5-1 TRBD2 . TGCGCCAGCAGCCTCGGAGCGGGAGGGCCTTTGGATGAGCAGTTCTTC CASSLGAGGPLDEQFF
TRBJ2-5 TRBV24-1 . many TGTGCCACCAGTGACCCTAATACAGGGAGCCAAGAGACCCAGTACTTC CATSDPNTGSQETQYF
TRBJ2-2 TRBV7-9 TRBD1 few TGTGCCAGCAGCCGCGGGACAGGGGCTTTTAACACCGGGGAGCTGTTTTTT CASSRGTGAFNTGELFF
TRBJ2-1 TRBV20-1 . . TGCAGTGCCCAAGGAGAGCGGTCCTACAATGAGCAGTTCTTC CSAQGERSYNEQFF
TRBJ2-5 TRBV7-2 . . TGTGCCAGCAGCTCCGACTACGCGGGGGAGACCCAGTACTTC CASSSDYAGETQYF
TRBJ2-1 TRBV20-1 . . TGCAGTGCGGACTTTGGATCCTACAATGAGCAGTTCTTC CSADFGSYNEQFF
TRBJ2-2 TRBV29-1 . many TGCAGCGTTGAAGGACCCAAGGGGGCCGGGGAGCTGTTTTTT CSVEGPKGAGELFF
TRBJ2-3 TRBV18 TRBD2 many TGTGCCAGCTCACCACCGTCAGCGGGAGGCACAGATACGCAGTATTTT CASSPPSAGGTDTQYF
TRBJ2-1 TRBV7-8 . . TGTGCCAGCAGCTTAGAGCGTTTTCCGGATGAGCAGTTCTTC CASSLERFPDEQFF
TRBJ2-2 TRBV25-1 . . TGTGCCGGCAGTGAGTTCAGGGAGAACACCGGGGAGCTGTTTTTT CAGSEFRENTGELFF
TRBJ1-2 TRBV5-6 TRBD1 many TGTGCCAGCAGCCTAGGACAGGGTCACTATGGCTACACCTTC CASSLGQGHYGYTF
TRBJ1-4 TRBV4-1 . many TGCGCCAGCAGCCAAGAGGCAGGTCCAACTAATGAAAAACTGTTTTTT CASSQEAGPTNEKLFF
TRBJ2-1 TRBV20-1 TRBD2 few TGCAGTGCTAGAGATCCACTAGCGGGAGTAGGCTACAATGAGCAGTTCTTC CSARDPLAGVGYNEQFF
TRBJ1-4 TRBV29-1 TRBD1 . TGCAGCGTTACAACGACAGGGTTGGGAGAAAAACTGTTTTTT CSVTTTGLGEKLFF
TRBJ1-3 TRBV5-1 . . TGCGCCAGCAGCTTGTTGGACCCTGGAAACACCATATATTTT CASSLLDPGNTIYF
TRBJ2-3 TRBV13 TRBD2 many TGTGCCAGCAGCTCAGGACTAGAGTCAGATACGCAGTATTTT CASSSGLESDTQYF
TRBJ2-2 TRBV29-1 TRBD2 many TGCAGCGTTGAGCGGGAGCTGAACACCGGGGAGCTGTTTTTT CSVERELNTGELFF
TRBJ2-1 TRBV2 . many TGTGCCAGCAGTGGTGAGCGATCCTACAATGAGCAGTTCTTC CASSGERSYNEQFF
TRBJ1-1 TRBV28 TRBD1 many TGTGCCAGCAGTTTTTTGGGCAGGGGGGGTATGGTTGAAGCTTTCTTT CASSFLGRGGMVEAFF
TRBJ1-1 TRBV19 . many TGTGCCAGTAGTCCCCAGCAGGGTCAGGGCACTGAAGCTTTCTTT CASSPQQGQGTEAFF
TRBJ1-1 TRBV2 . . TGTGCCATCCGGGGGGGGACTGAAGCTTTCTTT CAIRGGTEAFF
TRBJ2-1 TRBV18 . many TGTGCCAGCTCACCCTCGACTCTGTACAATGAGCAGTTCTTC CASSPSTLYNEQFF
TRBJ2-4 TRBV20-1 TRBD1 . TGCAGTGCTAGGGAAACAGGGGTAGCCAAAAACATTCAGTACTTC CSARETGVAKNIQYF
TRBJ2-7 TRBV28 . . TGTGCCAGCAGTCCCCCCACGGGACCCTACGAGCAGTACTTC CASSPPTGPYEQYF
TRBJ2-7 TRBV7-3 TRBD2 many TGTGCCAGCAGCCCTAAGGGAGGGCGACTCGAGTACGGCGAGCAGTACTTC CASSPKGGRLEYGEQYF
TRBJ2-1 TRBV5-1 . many TGCGCCAGCAGCTTATGGGACGGCACGAATGAGCAGTTCTTC CASSLWDGTNEQFF
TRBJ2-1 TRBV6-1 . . TGTGCCAGCAGCTCACTAGCTACAGATGAGCAGTTCTTC CASSSLATDEQFF
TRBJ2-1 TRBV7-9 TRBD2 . TGTGCCAGCAGCCGGGGACTAGCGGGAGGAACTGAGCAGTTCTTC CASSRGLAGGTEQFF
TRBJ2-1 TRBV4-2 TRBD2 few TGTGCCAGCAGCCAAGAGGTGGGAGGGTACAATGAGCAGTTCTTC CASSQEVGGYNEQFF
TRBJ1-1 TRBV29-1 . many TGCAGCGTCGGCATCATGCAGGGAGGCACTGAAGCTTTCTTT CSVGIMQGGTEAFF
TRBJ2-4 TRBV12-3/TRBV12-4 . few TGTGCCAGCAGTTTCGGCGCAGGGGTCGAAAACATTCAGTACTTC CASSFGAGVENIQYF
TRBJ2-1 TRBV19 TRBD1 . TGTGCCAGTACGGACAGGCTGGGGAATGAGCAGTTCTTC CASTDRLGNEQFF
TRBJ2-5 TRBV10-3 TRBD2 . TGTGCCATCAGTAGAGGACTAGCGGGAGAGGAGGAGACCCAGTACTTC CAISRGLAGEEETQYF
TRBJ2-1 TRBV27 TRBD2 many TGTGCCAGCAGCCCCATACGACTAGCGGGGGACCCCTGGAATGAGCAGTTCTTC CASSPIRLAGDPWNEQFF
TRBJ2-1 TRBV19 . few TGTGCCAGTAGTACAAAAATAGATGCCTTCAATGAGCAGTTCTTC CASSTKIDAFNEQFF
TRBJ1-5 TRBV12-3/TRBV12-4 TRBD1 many TGTGCCAGCAGTCCCCGGACAGGGGGCTATCAGCCCCAGCATTTT CASSPRTGGYQPQHF
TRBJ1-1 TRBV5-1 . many TGCGCCAGCAGAGCAGGGGAGAACACTGAAGCTTTCTTT CASRAGENTEAFF
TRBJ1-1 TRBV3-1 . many TGTGCCAGCAGCCAAGATTTAGTAAGGGTCACTGAAGCTTTCTTT CASSQDLVRVTEAFF
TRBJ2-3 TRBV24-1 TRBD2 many TGTGCCACCAGTGAGGGTACTAGCGGGAGAGCGGCAGATACGCAGTATTTT CATSEGTSGRAADTQYF
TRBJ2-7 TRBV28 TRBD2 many TGTGCCAGCAGTCAGCACGGGACTACGCCCTACGAGCAGTACTTC CASSQHGTTPYEQYF
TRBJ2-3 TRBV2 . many TGTGCCAGCACTCAGAGCGGACGCACAGATACGCAGTATTTT CASTQSGRTDTQYF
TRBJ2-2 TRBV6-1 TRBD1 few TGTGCCAGCAGGACAGGGGGAATGCCTTTTGGCACCGGGGAGCTGTTTTTT CASRTGGMPFGTGELFF
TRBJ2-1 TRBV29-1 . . TGCAGCGTTGGGTTCCAATACAATGAGCAGTTCTTC CSVGFQYNEQFF
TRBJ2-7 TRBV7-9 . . TGTGCCAGCAGTCACTCGACCGGGGCCGGAACTTTTGGGCAGTACTTC CASSHSTGAGTFGQYF
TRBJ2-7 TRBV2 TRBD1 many TGTGCCTGCCGACAGGGGAACGAGCAGTACTTC CACRQGNEQYF
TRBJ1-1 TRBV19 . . TGTGCCAGTAGTATTGGGCCCCTCGAAGCTTTCTTT CASSIGPLEAFF
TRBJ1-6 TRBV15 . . TGTGCCACCAGCAGAGATTTGTTGGGGCAGGGGTCCTATAATTCACCCCTCCACTTT CATSRDLLGQGSYNSPLHF
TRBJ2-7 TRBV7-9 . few TGTGCCAGCAACAGCATTAATGTAGAGCAGTACTTC CASNSINVEQYF